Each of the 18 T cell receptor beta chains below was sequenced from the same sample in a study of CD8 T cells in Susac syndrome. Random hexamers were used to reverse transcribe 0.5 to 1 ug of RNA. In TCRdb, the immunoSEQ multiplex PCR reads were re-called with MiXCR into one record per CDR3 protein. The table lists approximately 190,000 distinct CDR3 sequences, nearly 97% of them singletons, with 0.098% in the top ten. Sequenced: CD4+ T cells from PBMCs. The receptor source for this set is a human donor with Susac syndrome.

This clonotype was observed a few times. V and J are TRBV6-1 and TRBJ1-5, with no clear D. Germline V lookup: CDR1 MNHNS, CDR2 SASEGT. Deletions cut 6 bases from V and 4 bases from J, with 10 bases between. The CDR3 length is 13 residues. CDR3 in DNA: TGTGCCAGCAGCCCGGCCCAGAATCAGCCCCAGCATTTT. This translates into CASSPAQNQPQHF.

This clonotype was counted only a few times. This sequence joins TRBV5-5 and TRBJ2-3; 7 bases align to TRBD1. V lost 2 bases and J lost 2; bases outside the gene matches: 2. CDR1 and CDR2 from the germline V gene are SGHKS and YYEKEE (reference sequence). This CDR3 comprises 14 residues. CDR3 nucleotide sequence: TGTGCCAGCAGCTTAGGGACAGACACAGATACGCAGTATTTT. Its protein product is CASSLGTDTDTQYF.

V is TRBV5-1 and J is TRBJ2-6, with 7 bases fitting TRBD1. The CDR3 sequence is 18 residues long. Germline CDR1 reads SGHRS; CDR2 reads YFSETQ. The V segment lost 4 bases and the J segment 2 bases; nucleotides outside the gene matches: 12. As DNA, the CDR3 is TGCGCCAGCAGCGACCGGGACAGCCGATCTCCTGGGGCCAACGTCCTGACTTTC. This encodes CASSDRDSRSPGANVLTF.

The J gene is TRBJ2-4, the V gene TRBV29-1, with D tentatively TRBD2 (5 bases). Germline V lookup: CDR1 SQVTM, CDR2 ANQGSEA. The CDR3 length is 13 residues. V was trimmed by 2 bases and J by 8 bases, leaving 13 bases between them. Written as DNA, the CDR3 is TGCAGCGTTGAATCGGGAACGGGATACATTCAGTACTTC. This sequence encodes CSVESGTGYIQYF.

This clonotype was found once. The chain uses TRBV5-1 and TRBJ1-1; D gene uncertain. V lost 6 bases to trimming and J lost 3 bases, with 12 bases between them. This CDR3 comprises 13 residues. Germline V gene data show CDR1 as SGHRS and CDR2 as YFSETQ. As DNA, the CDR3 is TGCGCCAGCAAGGAGACACCAGACACTGAAGCTTTCTTT. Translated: CASKETPDTEAFF.

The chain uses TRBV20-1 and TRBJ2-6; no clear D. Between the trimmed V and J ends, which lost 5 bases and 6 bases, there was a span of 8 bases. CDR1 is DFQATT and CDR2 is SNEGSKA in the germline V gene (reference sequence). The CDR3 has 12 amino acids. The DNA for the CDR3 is TGCAGTGCTTTAGGGCTGGCCAACGTCCTGACTTTC. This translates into CSALGLANVLTF.

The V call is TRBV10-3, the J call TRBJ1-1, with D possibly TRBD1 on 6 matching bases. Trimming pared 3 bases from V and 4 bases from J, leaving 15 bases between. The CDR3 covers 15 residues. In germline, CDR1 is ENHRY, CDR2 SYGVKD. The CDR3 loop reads CAISDPGVVVTEAFF. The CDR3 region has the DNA TGTGCCATCAGTGACCCAGGGGTAGTTGTCACTGAAGCTTTCTTT.

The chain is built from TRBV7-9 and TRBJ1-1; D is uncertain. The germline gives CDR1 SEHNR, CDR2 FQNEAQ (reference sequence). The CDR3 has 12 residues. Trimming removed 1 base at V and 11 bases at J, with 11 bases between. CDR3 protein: CASSLESGPAFF. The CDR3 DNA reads TGTGCCAGCAGCTTAGAGTCGGGTCCCGCTTTCTTT.

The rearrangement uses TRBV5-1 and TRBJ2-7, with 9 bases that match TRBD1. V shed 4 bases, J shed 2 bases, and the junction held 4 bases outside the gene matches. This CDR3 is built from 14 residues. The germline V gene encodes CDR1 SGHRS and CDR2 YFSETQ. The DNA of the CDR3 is TGCGCCAGCAGCACAAGGGACAGGGCCTACGAGCAGTACTTC. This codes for CASSTRDRAYEQYF.

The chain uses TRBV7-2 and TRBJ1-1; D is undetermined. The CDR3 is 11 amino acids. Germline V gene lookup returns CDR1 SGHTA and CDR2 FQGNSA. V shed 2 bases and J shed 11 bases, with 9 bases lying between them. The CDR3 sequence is CASSLRVAAFF. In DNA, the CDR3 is TGTGCCAGCAGCTTAAGGGTGGCGGCTTTCTTT. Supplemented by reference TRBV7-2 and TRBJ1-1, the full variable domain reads GAGVSQSPSNKVTEKGKDVELRCDPISGHTALYWYRQSLGQGLEFLIYFQGNSAPDKSGLPSDRFSAERTGGSVSTLTIQRTQQEDSAVYLCASSLRVAAFFGQGTRLTVV.

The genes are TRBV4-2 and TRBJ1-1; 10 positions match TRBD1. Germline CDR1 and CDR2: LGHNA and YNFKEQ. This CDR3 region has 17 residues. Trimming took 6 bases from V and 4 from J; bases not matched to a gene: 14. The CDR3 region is CASRITGTGAKGTEAFF. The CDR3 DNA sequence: TGTGCCAGCAGGATAACCGGGACAGGGGCGAAGGGCACTGAAGCTTTCTTT.

The CDR3: CASSIGQGPNQPQHF. Here the CDR3 DNA reads TGTGCCAGTAGTATCGGACAGGGGCCCAATCAGCCCCAGCATTTT. This chain uses TRBV19 with TRBJ1-5; TRBD1 agrees at 9 bases. The CDR3 has 15 residues. V trimming: 3 bases; J trimming: 3 bases; junction bases outside the gene matches: 3. Per the germline V gene, CDR1 is LNHDA and CDR2 is SQIVND (reference sequence).

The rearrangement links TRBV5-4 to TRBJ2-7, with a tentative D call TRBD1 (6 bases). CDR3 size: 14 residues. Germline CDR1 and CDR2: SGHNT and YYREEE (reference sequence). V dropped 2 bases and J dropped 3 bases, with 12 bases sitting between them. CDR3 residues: CASSLGGPIYEQYF. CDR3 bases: TGTGCCAGCAGCTTAGGGGGACCGATCTACGAGCAGTACTTC.

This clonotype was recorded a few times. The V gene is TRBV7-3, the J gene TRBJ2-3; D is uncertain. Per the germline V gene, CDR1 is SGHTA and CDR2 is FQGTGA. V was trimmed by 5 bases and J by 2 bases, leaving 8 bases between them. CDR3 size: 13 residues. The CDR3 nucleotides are TGTGCCAGCAGCCCGGGCGTCACAGATACGCAGTATTTT. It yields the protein CASSPGVTDTQYF.

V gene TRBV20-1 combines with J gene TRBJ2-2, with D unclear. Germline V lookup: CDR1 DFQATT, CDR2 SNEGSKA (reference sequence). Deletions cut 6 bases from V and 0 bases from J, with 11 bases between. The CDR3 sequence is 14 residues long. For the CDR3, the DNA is TGCAGTGCCCCAGCTCGACCGAACACCGGGGAGCTGTTTTTT. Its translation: CSAPARPNTGELFF.

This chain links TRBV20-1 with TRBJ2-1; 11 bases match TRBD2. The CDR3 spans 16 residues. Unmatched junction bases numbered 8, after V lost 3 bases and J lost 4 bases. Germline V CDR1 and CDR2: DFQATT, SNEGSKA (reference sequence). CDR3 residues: CSARDPSGGPYNEQFF. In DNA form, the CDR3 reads TGCAGTGCTAGGGACCCTAGCGGGGGGCCATACAATGAGCAGTTCTTC.

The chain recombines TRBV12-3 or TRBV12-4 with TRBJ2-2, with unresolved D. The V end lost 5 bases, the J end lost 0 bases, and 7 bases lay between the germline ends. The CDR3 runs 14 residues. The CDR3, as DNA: TGTGCCAGCAGTGGGTTCGCGAACACCGGGGAGCTGTTTTTT. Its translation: CASSGFANTGELFF.

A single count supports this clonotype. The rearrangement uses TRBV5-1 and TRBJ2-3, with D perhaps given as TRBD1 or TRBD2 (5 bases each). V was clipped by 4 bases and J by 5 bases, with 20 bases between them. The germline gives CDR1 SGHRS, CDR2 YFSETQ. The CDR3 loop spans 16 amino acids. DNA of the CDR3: TGCGCCAGCAGCCAAGCTAATGGGATTGGGGGAGATACGCAGTATTTT. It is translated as CASSQANGIGGDTQYF.